This T cell receptor (beta chain) was captured by sequencing in a study of identical twins. Findings and limits, study-wide: Low generation-probability sequences were in excess among twin-shared out-of-frame alpha sequences.

Each CDR3 protein gets one entry after TCRdb re-called the 5' RACE reads with MiXCR. The data hold a few hundred thousand distinct CDR3 sequences, with over 9% observed a single time. This clonotype has a count of ten or more. Its antigen is unidentified. The CDR3 is 19 residues long. V was pared by 5 bases and J by 10 bases, with 23 bases of the junction left unmatched. The data were also submitted as part of a second study, on yellow fever vaccine responses in identical twins.

The genes are TRBV12-3 or TRBV12-4 and TRBJ2-5; TRBD2 aligns across 12 bases. The TCR was taken from a woman between 18 and 30 years old in good health. What was sequenced was CD8+ T cells sorted from blood. DNA of the CDR3: TGTGCCAGCAGTCCCCGGGCTAGCGGGAGGGCCCTCCGGGGTGAAAACCAGTACTTC. Encoded protein: CASSPRASGRALRGENQYF.